The next 18 T cell receptor beta chains were all read from a single sample in a study of T cell responses to AZD1222 COVID-19 vaccine. The repertoire was sequenced with immunoSEQ multiplex PCR; TCRdb's copy has only in-frame clones and lacks some. The sample has about 140,000 clones; 75% to 90% are singletons. Here the sequenced sample was peripheral blood, taken on day 0 of AZD1222 vaccination. The receptors derive from an adult in good health.

A single count supports this clone. V usage is TRBV19 and J usage is TRBJ1-2; TRBD1 matches at 9 bases. The V segment lost 3 bases and the J segment 6 bases; nucleotides outside the gene matches: 5. The CDR3 runs 14 residues. Germline V lookup: CDR1 LNHDA, CDR2 SQIVND (reference sequence). CDR3 nucleotides: TGTGCCAGTAGTATTGGGACAGGGTATGATGGCTACACCTTC. It translates to CASSIGTGYDGYTF. The full variable domain, completed using reference TRBV19 and TRBJ1-2, is DGGITQSPKYLFRKEGQNVTLSCEQNLNHDAMYWYRQDPGQGLRLIYYSQIVNDFQKGDIAEGYSVSREKKESFPLTVTSAQKNPTAFYLCASSIGTGYDGYTFGSGTRLTVV.

The chain has TRBV19 and TRBJ1-4, with 9 bases fitting TRBD1. Trimming at V came to 4 bases and at J to 3 bases, leaving 9 bases not matched to a gene. CDR1 is LNHDA and CDR2 is SQIVND in the germline V gene (reference sequence). The CDR3 is 17 residues long. This chain's CDR3 is CASSTPDRGAANEKLFF. CDR3 DNA: TGTGCCAGTAGTACCCCGGACAGGGGAGCAGCTAATGAAAAACTGTTTTTT.

This clone has ten or more counts. The rearrangement joins TRBV18 to TRBJ1-2; D unclear. Germline V lookup: CDR1 KGHSH, CDR2 LQKENI. The CDR3 consists of 13 residues. Trimming pared 0 bases from V and 8 bases from J, leaving 10 bases between. CDR3 amino acids: CASSPPLQEGYTF. The CDR3 coding sequence is TGTGCCAGCTCACCACCGCTCCAGGAGGGCTACACCTTC.

V is TRBV7-2 and J is TRBJ1-2; 7 bases are shared with TRBD1. With 5 bases clipped from V and 6 bases from J, the junction kept 12 bases outside the gene matches. CDR3 length: 15 residues. Per germline, CDR1 SGHTA and CDR2 FQGNSA. The CDR3 nucleotides read TGTGCCAGCAGCGGCGACGGACAGGTCGGCGATGGCTACACCTTC. Its protein is CASSGDGQVGDGYTF.

The rearrangement links TRBV5-1 to TRBJ2-7; a weak D match, TRBD1 (6 bases). The germline V gene has CDR1 SGHRS and CDR2 YFSETQ. V gave up 4 bases and J gave up 3 bases, with 11 bases separating them. The CDR3 is 13 residues long. The CDR3, as DNA: TGCGCCAGCAGCATCGACAGGAACTACGAGCAGTACTTC. It encodes CASSIDRNYEQYF.

This rearrangement joins TRBV3-1 (or the pseudogene TRBV3-2) to TRBJ2-1; possibly TRBD2 for D (5 bases). V was shortened by 7 bases and J by 6 bases, with 16 bases between the two germline ends. This CDR3 is built from 14 residues. The germline CDR1 and CDR2 sequences are LGHDT and YNNKEL (reference sequence). This chain's CDR3 is CASTQKAVINEQFF. The CDR3 DNA is TGTGCCAGCACCCAGAAAGCGGTGATCAATGAGCAGTTCTTC.

The rearrangement links TRBV19 to TRBJ1-1, with a weak D call TRBD1 (5 bases). CDR1 LNHDA and CDR2 SQIVND come from the germline V gene (reference sequence). The ends were cut back, 8 bases at V and 4 bases at J, with 14 bases in the middle. This CDR3 has 13 amino acids. CDR3 sequence reads: CASSGRRGTEAFF. The CDR3 DNA reads as TGTGCCAGTTCGGGGCGGAGGGGCACTGAAGCTTTCTTT.

About this clone itself: At one end, the junction sequence differs from germline, possibly due to a read error. This sequence joins TRBV6-5 and TRBJ2-1; TRBD2 might be the D (6 bases). The CDR3 totals 14 residues. Germline assignment: CDR1 MNHEY and CDR2 SVGAGI. The CDR3 spells CASYGGPTYNGQFF. The CDR3, as DNA: TGTGCCAGCTACGGGGGTCCCACCTACAATGGGCAGTTCTTC.

This sequence joins TRBV6-5 and TRBJ2-1; the D gene is possibly TRBD2 (6 bases). Trimming left V 4 bases short and J 7 bases short, with 14 bases between. The CDR3 sequence is 14 residues long. Germline V lookup: CDR1 MNHEY, CDR2 SVGAGI. In DNA, the CDR3 is TGTGCCAGCAGTTCCGGGGGATTTAGGAATGAGCAGTTCTTC. Residues: CASSSGGFRNEQFF.

The V gene is TRBV18, the J gene TRBJ1-5; possibly TRBD1 for D (5 bases). Germline V lookup: CDR1 KGHSH, CDR2 LQKENI. V was shortened by 3 bases and J by 4 bases, with 7 bases between the two germline ends. The CDR3 has 13 residues. The chain's CDR3 is CASSPGVNQPQHF. Written as DNA, the CDR3 is TGTGCCAGCTCACCGGGGGTTAATCAGCCCCAGCATTTT.

The chain recombines TRBV29-1 with TRBJ1-1, with D possibly TRBD1 on 5 matching bases. V was cut by 1 base and J by 5 bases, with 14 bases left in between. This CDR3 has 14 residues. Germline V gene lookup returns CDR1 SQVTM and CDR2 ANQGSEA. In DNA form, the CDR3 reads TGCAGCGTTGAAGCTGCAGGGATTGGGACTGAAGCTTTCTTT. Translating it yields CSVEAAGIGTEAFF. Filled out from reference TRBV29-1 and TRBJ1-1, the complete variable domain reads SAVISQKPSRDICQRGTSLTIQCQVDSQVTMMFWYRQQPGQSLTLIATANQGSEATYESGFVIDKFPISRPNLTFSTLTVSNMSPEDSSIYLCSVEAAGIGTEAFFGQGTRLTVV.

The chain joins TRBV7-8 to TRBJ2-7, with 8 bases identical to TRBD2. The CDR3 is 15 residues long. The junction had 7 bases not matched to a gene; V was cut back by 2 bases and J by 4 bases. Per the germline V gene, CDR1 is SGHVS and CDR2 is FQNEAQ. The CDR3 region has the DNA TGTGCCAGCAGCTTAAGCTTGTCTAGCGGGTACGAGCAGTACTTC. Amino acids: CASSLSLSSGYEQYF.

This chain joins TRBV3-1 (or the pseudogene TRBV3-2) and TRBJ1-2, with D hard to call. The CDR3 is 12 residues long. The germline V and J ends were trimmed by 5 bases and 4 bases, with 8 bases remaining between them. The germline V gene has CDR1 LGHDT and CDR2 YNNKEL (reference sequence). In nucleotides, the CDR3 is TGTGCCAGCAGCGACGTGGGCTATGGCTACACCTTC. It yields the protein CASSDVGYGYTF.

The chain links TRBV16 to TRBJ1-2; D is perhaps TRBD1 (6 bases). The V end was cut by 0 bases, the J end by 5 bases, with 13 bases between. Germline CDR1 KGHSY, CDR2 FQNENV. CDR3 size: 15 residues. The CDR3 DNA follows: TGTGCCAGCAGCCAATCGTCGGCAGGGGCTTATGGCTACACCTTC. Translation gives CASSQSSAGAYGYTF.

The chain couples TRBV12-3 or TRBV12-4 to TRBJ1-1; D is unclear. This CDR3 has 13 residues. V shed 4 bases and J shed 4 bases, with 10 bases lying between them. The CDR3 spells CASSSKGPTEAFF. The CDR3 nucleotides read TGTGCCAGCAGTTCGAAGGGCCCCACTGAAGCTTTCTTT.

The chain combines TRBV3-1 (or the pseudogene TRBV3-2) with TRBJ2-3; 8 nucleotides align to TRBD1. Germline lookup yields CDR1 LGHDT and CDR2 YNNKEL (reference sequence). The V and J ends lost 3 bases and 6 bases, in that order; junction bases with no gene match: 5. The CDR3 spans 14 residues. In nucleotides, the CDR3 is TGTGCCAGCAGCCAGCAGGGGGCGGGGGATACGCAGTATTTT. Encoded protein: CASSQQGAGDTQYF.

This rearrangement joins TRBV24-1 to TRBJ2-6; TRBD1 or TRBD2 may be the D gene (5 bases each). The CDR3 covers 20 residues. V dropped 3 bases and J dropped 0 bases, with 20 bases sitting between them. CDR1 KGHDR and CDR2 SFDVKD come from the germline V gene. The CDR3: CATSDPNRDPSLSGANVLTF. The CDR3 nucleotides read TGTGCCACCAGTGATCCTAACCGGGACCCAAGCCTCTCTGGGGCCAACGTCCTGACTTTC.

The V and J genes are TRBV5-8 and TRBJ2-5; the D gene is possibly TRBD2 (6 bases). The CDR3 spans 15 residues. Germline V gives CDR1 SGHTS, CDR2 YDEGEE. V shed 4 bases and J shed 1 base, with 14 bases lying between them. DNA for the CDR3: TGTGCCAGCAGCCCGGGACGGACTACCCAAGAGACCCAGTACTTC. Its translation is CASSPGRTTQETQYF.